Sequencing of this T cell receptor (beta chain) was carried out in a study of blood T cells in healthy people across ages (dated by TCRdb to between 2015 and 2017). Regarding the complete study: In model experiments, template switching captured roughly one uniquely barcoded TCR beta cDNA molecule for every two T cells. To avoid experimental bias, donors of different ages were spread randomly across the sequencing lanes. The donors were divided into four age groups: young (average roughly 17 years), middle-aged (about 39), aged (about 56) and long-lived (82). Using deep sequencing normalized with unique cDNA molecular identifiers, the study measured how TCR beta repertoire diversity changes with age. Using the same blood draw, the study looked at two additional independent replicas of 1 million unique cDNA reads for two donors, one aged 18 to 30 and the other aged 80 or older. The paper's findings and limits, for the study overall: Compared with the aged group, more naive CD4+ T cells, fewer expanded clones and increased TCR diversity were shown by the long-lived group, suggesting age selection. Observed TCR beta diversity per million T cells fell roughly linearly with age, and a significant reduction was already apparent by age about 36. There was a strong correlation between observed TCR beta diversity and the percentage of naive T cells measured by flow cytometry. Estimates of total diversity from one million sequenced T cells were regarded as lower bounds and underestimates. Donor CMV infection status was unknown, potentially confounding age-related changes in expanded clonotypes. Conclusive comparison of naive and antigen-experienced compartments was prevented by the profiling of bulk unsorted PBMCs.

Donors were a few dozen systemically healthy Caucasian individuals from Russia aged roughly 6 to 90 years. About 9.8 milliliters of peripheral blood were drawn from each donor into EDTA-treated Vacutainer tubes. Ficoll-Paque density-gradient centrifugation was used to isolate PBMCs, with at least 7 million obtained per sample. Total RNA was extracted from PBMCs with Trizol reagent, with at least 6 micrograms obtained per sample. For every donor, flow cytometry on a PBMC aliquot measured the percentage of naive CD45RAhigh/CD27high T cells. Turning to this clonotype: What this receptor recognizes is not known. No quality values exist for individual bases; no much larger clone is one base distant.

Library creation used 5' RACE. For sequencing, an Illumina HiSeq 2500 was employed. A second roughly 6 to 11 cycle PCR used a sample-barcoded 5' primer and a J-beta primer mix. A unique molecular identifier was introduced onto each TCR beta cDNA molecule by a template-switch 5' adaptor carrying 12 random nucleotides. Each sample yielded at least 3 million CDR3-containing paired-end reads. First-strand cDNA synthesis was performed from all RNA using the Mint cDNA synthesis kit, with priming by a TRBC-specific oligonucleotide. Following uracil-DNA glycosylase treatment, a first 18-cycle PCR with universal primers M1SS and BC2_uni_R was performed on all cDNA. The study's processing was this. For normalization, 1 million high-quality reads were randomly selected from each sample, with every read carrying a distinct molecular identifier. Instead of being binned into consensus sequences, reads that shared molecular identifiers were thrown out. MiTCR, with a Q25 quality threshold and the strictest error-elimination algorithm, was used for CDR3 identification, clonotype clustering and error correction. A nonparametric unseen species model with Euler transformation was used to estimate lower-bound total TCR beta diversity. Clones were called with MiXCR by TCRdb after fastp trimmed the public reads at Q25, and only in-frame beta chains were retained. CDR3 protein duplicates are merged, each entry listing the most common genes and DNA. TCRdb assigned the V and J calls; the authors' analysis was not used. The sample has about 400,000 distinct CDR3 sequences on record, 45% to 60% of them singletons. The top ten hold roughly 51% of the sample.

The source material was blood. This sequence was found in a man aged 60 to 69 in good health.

The nucleotides read TGTGCCAGCAGTTACGTCGGAAATAACTATGGCTACACCTTC. Its protein product is CASSYVGNNYGYTF. Rearrangement joined TRBV6-2 or TRBV6-3 to TRBJ1-2, with an unclear D gene assignment. Taken from cysteine to phenylalanine, the CDR3 has 14 residues. Only the CDR3 DNA is retained, 42 bases long and in frame from the first base. V and J lose 2 bases and 1 base, and a span of 8 bases separates them. The germline V gene specifies MNHEY as CDR1 and SVGEGT as CDR2.